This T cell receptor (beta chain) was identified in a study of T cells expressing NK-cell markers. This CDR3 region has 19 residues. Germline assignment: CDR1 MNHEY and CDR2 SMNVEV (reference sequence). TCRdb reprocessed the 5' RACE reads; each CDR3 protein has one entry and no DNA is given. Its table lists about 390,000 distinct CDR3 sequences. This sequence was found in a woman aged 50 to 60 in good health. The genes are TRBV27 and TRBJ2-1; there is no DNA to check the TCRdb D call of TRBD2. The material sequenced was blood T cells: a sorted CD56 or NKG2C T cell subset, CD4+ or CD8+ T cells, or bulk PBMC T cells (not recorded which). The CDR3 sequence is CASSLSAGTSGISYNEQFF.